Below are 14 T cell receptor beta chains sequenced from a single sample in a study of T cell changes during pregnancy in multiple sclerosis. Some clones are missing from TCRdb's copy, which holds only in-frame ones; the method was immunoSEQ multiplex PCR. The table shows tens of thousands of clones, with about 91% occurring only once. The specimen was CD4+ T cells from peripheral blood mononuclear cells, collected after pregnancy. All receptors come from a female donor with multiple sclerosis, enrolled in a pregnancy study.

The chain joins TRBV5-4 to TRBJ2-3; the match to TRBD2 covers 9 bases. This CDR3 contains 17 residues. Trimming took 0 bases from V and 4 from J; bases not matched to a gene: 9. Germline V gives CDR1 SGHNT, CDR2 YYREEE (reference sequence). The CDR3 nucleotides read TGTGCCAGCAGCTTGGGTGGTGCGCGGGAGGGCCCAGATACGCAGTATTTT. Its translation is CASSLGGAREGPDTQYF.

V gene TRBV11-3 combines with J gene TRBJ2-1; TRBD1 agrees at 8 bases. Trimming at V came to 6 bases and at J to 0 bases, leaving 7 bases not matched to a gene. This CDR3 spans 16 amino acids. Per the germline V gene, CDR1 is SGHNT and CDR2 is YENEEA. The CDR3 sequence: CASSRTGGSSYNEQFF. CDR3 coding DNA: TGTGCCAGCAGTCGAACAGGGGGGTCCTCCTACAATGAGCAGTTCTTC.

This chain uses TRBV5-4 with TRBJ2-3; 15 bases agree with TRBD2. V lost 4 bases, J lost 3 bases, and 6 bases stayed unmatched. The CDR3 is 17 amino acids. From germline, CDR1 is SGHNT and CDR2 YYREEE (reference sequence). As DNA, the CDR3 is TGTGCCAGCAGCCACGGACTAGCGGGAGGGAGGACAGATACGCAGTATTTT. Protein product: CASSHGLAGGRTDTQYF.

V and J are TRBV7-8 and TRBJ2-5; tentative D call: TRBD2 (5 bases). This CDR3 has 17 residues. Per germline, CDR1 SGHVS and CDR2 FQNEAQ. V shed 4 bases and J shed 5 bases, with 23 bases lying between them. DNA for the CDR3: TGTGCCAGCAGCTCCCGAATGATTGAAGCTAGAGGGGAGACCCAGTACTTC. Encoded protein: CASSSRMIEARGETQYF.

This chain links TRBV10-3 with TRBJ1-2, with D perhaps TRBD1 (5 bases). The V gene lost 6 bases and the J gene lost 4 bases, with 9 bases spanning the gap. This CDR3 contains 12 residues. The V gene's germline CDR1 is ENHRY and CDR2 SYGVKD. The CDR3 DNA reads as TGTGCCATCAGCAGGGATTCCTATGGCTACACCTTC. Its translation is CAISRDSYGYTF.

The J gene is TRBJ2-5, the V gene TRBV4-1; D possibly corresponds to TRBD1 (6 bases). The CDR3 has 14 amino acids. Germline CDR1 and CDR2: MGHRA and YSYEKL. V lost 1 base and J lost 1, with 7 bases in between. The CDR3 reads CASSQAGVQETQYF. CDR3 sequence (DNA): TGCGCCAGCAGCCAAGCAGGGGTCCAAGAGACCCAGTACTTC.

This clone was recorded once. CDR3 region: CASSPRTSGKGEQYF. CDR3 sequence (DNA): TGTGCCAGCAGCCCTCGTACTAGCGGGAAGGGCGAGCAGTACTTC. V is TRBV7-8 and J is TRBJ2-7; 10 nucleotides line up with TRBD2. Germline V gene sequence: CDR1 SGHVS, CDR2 FQNEAQ. The CDR3 totals 15 residues. The junction had 10 bases not matched to a gene; V was cut back by 5 bases and J by 6 bases.

This chain links TRBV29-1 with TRBJ2-3; 7 positions agree with TRBD2. The V gene's germline CDR1 is SQVTM and CDR2 ANQGSEA. This CDR3 region has 13 residues. After removal of 5 bases from V and 2 bases from J, the junction contained 4 bases not matched to a gene. Here the CDR3 reads CSVRGRVTDTQYF. The CDR3 region has the DNA TGCAGCGTTCGCGGGAGAGTCACAGATACGCAGTATTTT.

The CDR3: CASSLVPGLGTGELFF. In DNA, the CDR3 is TGTGCCAGCAGCTTAGTCCCAGGGTTGGGCACCGGGGAGCTGTTTTTT. The rearrangement joins TRBV7-3 to TRBJ2-2, with D perhaps TRBD1 (5 bases). The CDR3 runs 16 residues. CDR1 and CDR2 from the germline V gene are SGHTA and FQGTGA. The V end lost 2 bases, the J end lost 4 bases, and 14 bases lay between the germline ends.

The V gene is TRBV9, the J gene TRBJ2-7; D is uncertain. The V end lost 0 bases, the J end lost 0 bases, and 10 bases lay between the germline ends. This CDR3 has 15 residues. Germline V gives CDR1 SGDLS, CDR2 YYNGEE. The CDR3 reads CASSVGKISSYEQYF. For the CDR3, the DNA is TGTGCCAGCAGCGTAGGAAAGATTAGCTCCTACGAGCAGTACTTC.

The rearrangement joins TRBV7-8 to TRBJ2-2; 7 positions agree with TRBD1. The J segment lost 1 base and the V segment lost 3 bases, leaving 2 bases of the junction unmatched. CDR1 is SGHVS and CDR2 is FQNEAQ in the germline V gene. The CDR3 sequence is 15 residues long. CDR3 sequence (DNA): TGTGCCAGCAGCTTGGGGACAGTGAACACCGGGGAGCTGTTTTTT. Translating gives CASSLGTVNTGELFF.

The rearrangement links TRBV6-1 to TRBJ2-5; 12 bases agree with TRBD1. V gave up 8 bases and J gave up 5 bases; unmatched junction bases: 6. The CDR3 extends over 14 amino acids. The germline gives CDR1 MNHNS, CDR2 SASEGT. The CDR3 coding sequence is TGTGCCAGCGGGGACAGGGGGCGTTGGGAGACCCAGTACTTC. Translation gives CASGDRGRWETQYF.

The chain joins TRBV7-9 to TRBJ2-5; 7 bases are shared with TRBD2. The CDR3 runs to 15 residues. Germline CDR1 SEHNR, CDR2 FQNEAQ (reference sequence). J was trimmed by 5 bases and V by 1 base; bases with no gene match: 7. This CDR3 is CASSLVGGSRETQYF. The CDR3, as DNA: TGTGCCAGCAGCTTAGTGGGCGGGAGCCGGGAGACCCAGTACTTC.

The CDR3, as DNA: TGTGCCAGCAGTGCCGGGACTAGCGGGACCCCTGAGCAGTTCTTC. This translates into CASSAGTSGTPEQFF. The chain employs TRBV6-5 and TRBJ2-1; 13 bases are a match to TRBD2. CDR1 is MNHEY and CDR2 is SVGAGI in the germline V gene. The V segment lost 5 bases and the J segment 9 bases; nucleotides outside the gene matches: 7. The CDR3 extends over 15 amino acids.